Shown below are 7 T cell receptor beta chains from a single sample sequenced in a study of blood T cell repertoires in COVID-19. The protocol was immunoSEQ multiplex PCR, while the TCRdb copy is restricted to in-frame clones and leaves out a portion. The table has about 160,000 clones, approximately 86% seen once. The sequencing input was peripheral blood. The receptors come from a woman of 80 years or more with active or convalescent COVID-19.

The genes are TRBV27 and TRBJ2-7; 8 bases match TRBD2. V shed 3 bases and J 3 bases; nucleotides not matched to a gene: 10. The CDR3 has 16 amino acids. Germline loops: CDR1 MNHEY, CDR2 SMNVEV (reference sequence). The CDR3 region is CASSFNPTSAYYEQYF. CDR3 DNA: TGTGCCAGCAGTTTTAACCCGACTAGCGCGTACTACGAGCAGTACTTC.

The CDR3 DNA is TGTGCCAGCAGCCAAAGCCAGGGCAGGCAAGGAGGCTACACCTTC. Its protein is CASSQSQGRQGGYTF. The chain joins TRBV3-1 (or the pseudogene TRBV3-2) to TRBJ1-2, with D tentatively TRBD1 (5 bases). The germline V and J ends were trimmed by 2 bases and 8 bases, with 18 bases remaining between them. Germline CDR1 is LGHDT and CDR2 is YNNKEL (reference sequence). There are 15 residues in the CDR3.

The V and J genes are TRBV6-1 and TRBJ1-5; TRBD1 aligns across 9 bases. Germline assignment: CDR1 MNHNS and CDR2 SASEGT. V dropped 0 bases and J dropped 5; count of bases not matched to a gene: 5. CDR3 length equals 16 residues. DNA for the CDR3: TGTGCCAGCAGTGAAGCCGGGACAGGGCCCCATCAGCCCCAGCATTTT. Its protein is CASSEAGTGPHQPQHF.

The chain is built from TRBV2 and TRBJ1-1, with a tentative D call TRBD1 (5 bases). The V end was cut by 4 bases, the J end by 1 base, with 10 bases between. This CDR3 region has 14 residues. Germline V gene data show CDR1 as SNHLY and CDR2 as FYNNEI. The CDR3 protein is CASSVVGANTEAFF. The CDR3 DNA is TGTGCCAGCAGTGTCGTAGGGGCGAACACTGAAGCTTTCTTT.

The V call is TRBV2, the J call TRBJ1-1, with 7 bases matching TRBD1. The length of the CDR3 is 14 residues. J was trimmed by 4 bases and V by 4 bases; bases with no gene match: 6. Per the germline V gene, CDR1 is SNHLY and CDR2 is FYNNEI. This CDR3 is CASSGRGSPTEAFF. The CDR3 nucleotides read TGTGCCAGCAGTGGCAGGGGGAGTCCCACTGAAGCTTTCTTT.

This chain uses TRBV5-1 with TRBJ2-1; tentatively, D is TRBD2 (6 bases). Germline-derived CDR1 and CDR2 are SGHRS and YFSETQ. The CDR3 has 16 residues. V lost 4 bases and J lost 9, with 23 bases in between. The CDR3, as DNA: TGCGCCAGCAGCCCGGGAATGCGGGTGGAGGGTGGTGAGCAGTTCTTC. Translated, it gives CASSPGMRVEGGEQFF.

The chain combines TRBV3-1 (or the pseudogene TRBV3-2) with TRBJ1-5, with D unresolved. V was clipped by 2 bases and J by 0 bases, with 2 bases between them. Germline loops: CDR1 LGHDT, CDR2 YNNKEL (reference sequence). The CDR3 is 13 amino acids. CDR3: CASSQYSNQPQHF. The CDR3 coding sequence is TGTGCCAGCAGCCAATATAGCAATCAGCCCCAGCATTTT.